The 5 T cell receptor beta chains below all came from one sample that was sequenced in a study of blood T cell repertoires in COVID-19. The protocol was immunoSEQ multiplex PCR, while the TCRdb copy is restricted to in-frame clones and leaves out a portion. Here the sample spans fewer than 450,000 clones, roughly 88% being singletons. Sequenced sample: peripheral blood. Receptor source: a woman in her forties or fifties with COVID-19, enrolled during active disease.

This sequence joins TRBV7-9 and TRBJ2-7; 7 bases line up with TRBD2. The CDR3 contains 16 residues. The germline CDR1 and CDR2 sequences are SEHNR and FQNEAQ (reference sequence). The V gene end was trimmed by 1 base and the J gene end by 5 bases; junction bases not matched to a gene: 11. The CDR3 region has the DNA TGTGCCAGCAGCTTAGGCGGCGGGGGTCCGGACGACGAGCAGTACTTC. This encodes CASSLGGGGPDDEQYF.

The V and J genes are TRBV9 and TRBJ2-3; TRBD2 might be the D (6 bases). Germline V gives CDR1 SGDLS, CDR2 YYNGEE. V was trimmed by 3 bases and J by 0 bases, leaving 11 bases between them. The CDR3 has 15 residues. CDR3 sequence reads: CASSAGDSSTDTQYF. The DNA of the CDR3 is TGTGCCAGCAGCGCGGGGGACTCTAGCACAGATACGCAGTATTTT.

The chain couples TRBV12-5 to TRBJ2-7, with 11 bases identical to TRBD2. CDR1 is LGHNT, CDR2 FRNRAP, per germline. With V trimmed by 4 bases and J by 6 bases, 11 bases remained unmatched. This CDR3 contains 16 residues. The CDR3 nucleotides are TGTGCTAGTGGTTCCCCTAGCGGGGGGTATATAGGCGAGCAGTACTTC. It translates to CASGSPSGGYIGEQYF.

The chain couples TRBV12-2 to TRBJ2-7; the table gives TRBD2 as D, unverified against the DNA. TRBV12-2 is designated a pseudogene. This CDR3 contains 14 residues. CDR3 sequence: CASRLGLVIYEQYF. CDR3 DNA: TGTGCAAGTCGCTTGGGACTAGTTATCTACGAGCAGTACTTC.

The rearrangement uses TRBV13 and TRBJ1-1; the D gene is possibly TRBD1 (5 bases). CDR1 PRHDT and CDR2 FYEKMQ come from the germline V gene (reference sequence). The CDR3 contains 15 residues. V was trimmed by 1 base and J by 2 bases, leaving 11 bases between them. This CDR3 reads CASSLEGQGNTEAFF. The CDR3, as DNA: TGTGCCAGCAGCTTAGAGGGGCAGGGTAACACTGAAGCTTTCTTT.